The 20 T cell receptor beta chains listed next were all sequenced from one sample in a study of PD-1 blockade in classical Hodgkin lymphoma. Time point denoted: newly diagnosed, previously untreated cHL patient sample. Measured with immunoSEQ multiplex PCR; TCRdb has only the in-frame clones, and not every one. Among fewer than 35,000 clones listed, more than 85% were seen once. The source material was peripheral blood mononuclear cells (PBMCs). The receptors come from a human donor with classical Hodgkin lymphoma.

The V call is TRBV5-1, the J call TRBJ2-7, with D possibly being TRBD2 (6 bases). CDR1 SGHRS and CDR2 YFSETQ come from the germline V gene. The CDR3 consists of 15 residues. Trimming stripped 3 bases from V and 0 bases from J, with 13 bases between. The CDR3 DNA reads as TGCGCCAGCAGCTGGACTACCATGAGCTCCTACGAGCAGTACTTC. Translating it yields CASSWTTMSSYEQYF.

The genes are TRBV28 and TRBJ2-3; D ambiguous. V was shortened by 6 bases and J by 0 bases, with 16 bases between the two germline ends. This CDR3 is built from 16 residues. The germline V gene encodes CDR1 MDHEN and CDR2 SYDVKM. Written as DNA, the CDR3 is TGTGCCAGCAGCCGAAACTCGGGTTTTAGCACAGATACGCAGTATTTT. Translated, it gives CASSRNSGFSTDTQYF.

V gene TRBV5-1 combines with J gene TRBJ2-7; 11 bases are a match to TRBD2. Germline V gene data show CDR1 as SGHRS and CDR2 as YFSETQ. This CDR3 is built from 14 residues. V shed 4 bases, J shed 6 bases, and the junction held 6 bases outside the gene matches. CDR3 in DNA: TGCGCCAGCAGCCCTGGGACTAGCGGAGTCGAGCAGTACTTC. The encoded protein is CASSPGTSGVEQYF.

With regard to this clone: Because the CDR3's place on the DNA is in doubt, the DNA is left out and the CDR3 is given as listed by TCRdb. The chain carries TRBV27 and TRBJ2-1; the table assigns TRBD2, which was not confirmed against the DNA. CDR1 and CDR2 from the germline V gene are MNHEY and SMNVEV (reference sequence). The CDR3 has 16 amino acids, counting both end residues. CDR3 sequence: CASSLSLRVSYNEQFF.

This clone was counted once. V gene TRBV28 combines with J gene TRBJ2-7; D ambiguous. The CDR3 extends over 11 amino acids. The ends were cut back, 5 bases at V and 9 bases at J, with 11 bases in the middle. Germline lookup yields CDR1 MDHEN and CDR2 SYDVKM. DNA of the CDR3: TGTGCCAGCAGTACTGGACGGCCGCAGTACTTC. Its translation is CASSTGRPQYF.

This clone appeared once. The chain carries TRBV5-1 and TRBJ1-3; 7 bases match TRBD1. In germline, CDR1 is SGHRS, CDR2 YFSETQ. V lost 0 bases, J lost 3 bases, and 0 bases stayed unmatched. The CDR3 consists of 14 residues. In nucleotides, the CDR3 is TGCGCCAGCAGCTTGGGACAGGGTGGAAACACCATATATTTT. Protein sequence: CASSLGQGGNTIYF.

V usage is TRBV5-3 and J usage is TRBJ1-4; D may be TRBD1 (5 bases). TRBV5-3 is flagged as an ORF with uncertain function. This CDR3 region has 15 residues. Trimming pared 8 bases from V and 7 bases from J, leaving 21 bases between. CDR3 protein: CASTSDRAVSEKLFF. The CDR3 DNA follows: TGTGCCAGCACTTCCGACAGAGCCGTTAGTGAAAAACTGTTTTTT.

The genes are TRBV9 and TRBJ2-3, with 9 bases matching TRBD2. Trimming took 0 bases from V and 4 from J; bases not matched to a gene: 6. Germline loops: CDR1 SGDLS, CDR2 YYNGEE. CDR3 size: 16 residues. Here the CDR3 DNA reads TGTGCCAGCAGCGTAGGCGGGAGGGCCGGGGCAGATACGCAGTATTTT. The encoded protein is CASSVGGRAGADTQYF.

J is TRBJ1-5 and V is TRBV19; D perhaps matches TRBD1 (5 bases). V shed 3 bases and J shed 5 bases, with 23 bases lying between them. In germline, CDR1 is LNHDA, CDR2 SQIVND (reference sequence). This CDR3 is built from 18 residues. The DNA for the CDR3 is TGTGCCAGTAGTATTTCTTTTTATGCAGGGTCCGGTCATCAGCCCCAGCATTTT. Amino acids: CASSISFYAGSGHQPQHF.

The chain links TRBV12-2 to TRBJ1-1; TRBD1, the D gene given by the table, was not confirmed from the DNA. TRBV12-2 is designated a pseudogene. The CDR3 has 14 residues. The CDR3 DNA is TGTGCAAGTCGCGTCGGACAGGGTCAAACTGAAGCTTTCTTT. This encodes CASRVGQGQTEAFF.

The CDR3: CASSLAGSGANVLTF. CDR3 DNA sequence: TGTGCCAGCAGCTTGGCAGGCTCTGGGGCCAACGTCCTGACTTTC. This chain links TRBV5-5 with TRBJ2-6; D uncertain. Germline assignment: CDR1 SGHKS and CDR2 YYEKEE (reference sequence). Trimming cost V 0 bases and J 0 bases, with 4 bases left between them. This CDR3 contains 15 residues.

The chain employs TRBV5-4 and TRBJ2-3; D possibly corresponds to TRBD1 (5 bases). The CDR3 spans 15 residues. V was pared by 1 base and J by 2 bases, with 11 bases between. Germline V gives CDR1 SGHNT, CDR2 YYREEE (reference sequence). CDR3 region: CASSLTGEFTDTQYF. The CDR3 DNA follows: TGTGCCAGCAGCTTGACAGGAGAGTTCACAGATACGCAGTATTTT.

In its sample, this clone was seen once. The chain uses TRBV2 and TRBJ2-7; TRBD2 matches at 11 bases. V lost 6 bases to trimming and J lost 6 bases; unmatched junction nucleotides: 1. Germline CDR1 is SNHLY and CDR2 is FYNNEI. CDR3 length equals 12 residues. CDR3 residues: CASRLAGAEQYF. The CDR3, as DNA: TGTGCCAGCAGACTAGCGGGAGCCGAGCAGTACTTC.

As to this clone: In the same sample, other DNA sequences code for this CDR3. The V call is TRBV5-1, the J call TRBJ2-1; 10 nucleotides agree with TRBD2. This CDR3 is 14 amino acids long. Germline trimming cut 5 bases from V and 5 bases from J; bases unmatched to any gene: 4. Germline CDR1 SGHRS, CDR2 YFSETQ. Written as DNA, the CDR3 is TGCGCCAGCAGTAGGACTAGCGGAAACAATGAGCAGTTCTTC. Translating gives CASSRTSGNNEQFF.

V is TRBV29-1 and J is TRBJ2-7; D may correspond to TRBD1 or TRBD2 (5 bases each). There are 13 residues in the CDR3. Germline V gives CDR1 SQVTM, CDR2 ANQGSEA. Trimming pared 7 bases from V and 5 bases from J, leaving 18 bases between. CDR3 in amino acids: CSAEGRESNEQYF. In DNA form, the CDR3 reads TGCAGCGCTGAGGGCAGGGAAAGCAACGAGCAGTACTTC.

Only one count was recorded for this clone. The chain combines TRBV7-9 with TRBJ2-3, with 10 bases that match TRBD2. Losses at the gene ends were 4 bases for V and 2 bases for J; bases not matched to a gene: 6. Germline-derived CDR1 and CDR2 are SEHNR and FQNEAQ (reference sequence). The CDR3 is 16 residues long. The DNA of the CDR3 is TGTGCCAGCAGCTATACCGGGACTAGCGTCACAGATACGCAGTATTTT. Residues: CASSYTGTSVTDTQYF.

V is TRBV9 and J is TRBJ1-2, with D perhaps matching TRBD1 (6 bases). Trimming stripped 0 bases from V and 4 bases from J, with 16 bases between. The CDR3 spans 16 residues. Germline CDR1 and CDR2: SGDLS and YYNGEE. This CDR3 is CASSVDRRGVFYGYTF. The CDR3 nucleotides read TGTGCCAGCAGCGTAGATCGGAGGGGGGTCTTCTATGGCTACACCTTC.

The chain combines TRBV9 with TRBJ2-7; D is ambiguous. The V and J ends lost 0 bases and 2 bases respectively, with 9 bases between them. Germline lookup yields CDR1 SGDLS and CDR2 YYNGEE. This CDR3 has 14 residues. This CDR3 is CASSVGQEPYEQYF. In DNA, the CDR3 is TGTGCCAGCAGCGTAGGCCAGGAACCCTACGAGCAGTACTTC.

The rearrangement joins TRBV18 to TRBJ2-7; D is possibly TRBD2 (6 bases). V was shortened by 3 bases and J by 3 bases, with 15 bases between the two germline ends. CDR1 KGHSH and CDR2 LQKENI come from the germline V gene. The CDR3 contains 15 residues. The CDR3 region is CASSPRASVYYEQYF. The CDR3 nucleotides read TGTGCCAGCTCACCCCGGGCTAGCGTGTACTACGAGCAGTACTTC.

This CDR3 reads CSVTRTSYNEQFF. In DNA form, the CDR3 reads TGCAGCGTAACGCGGACATCCTACAATGAGCAGTTCTTC. The chain links TRBV29-1 to TRBJ2-1; TRBD1 might be the D (5 bases). V was trimmed by 6 bases and J by 1 base, leaving 10 bases between them. CDR3 size: 13 residues. The germline CDR1 and CDR2 sequences are SQVTM and ANQGSEA.